The 21 T cell receptor beta chains listed next were all sequenced from one sample in a study of neurological immune-mediated disorders. TCRdb re-analysed the 5' RACE reads in MiXCR, keeping a single row per CDR3 protein. Of roughly 100,000 distinct CDR3 sequences in the sample, less than 14% were seen once. Documented time point: longitudinal time-point 3. Sequencing used PBMCs. Receptor source: a female donor with HTLV-1-associated myelopathy (HAM/TSP).

This clonotype was seen repeatedly, ten times or more. This chain joins TRBV5-1 and TRBJ2-1, with 11 bases that match TRBD2. Germline CDR1 and CDR2: SGHRS and YFSETQ. There are 15 residues in the CDR3. Unmatched junction bases numbered 7, after V lost 6 bases and J lost 5 bases. CDR3 in amino acids: CASTVVAGGNNEQFF. The CDR3 DNA follows: TGCGCCAGCACGGTGGTAGCGGGGGGGAACAATGAGCAGTTCTTC.

This clonotype is medium-sized within its sample. The J gene is TRBJ1-2, the V gene TRBV7-9, with D uncertain. The CDR3 extends over 13 amino acids. CDR1 and CDR2 from the germline V gene are SEHNR and FQNEAQ (reference sequence). Trimming stripped 10 bases from V and 8 bases from J, with 20 bases between. CDR3 nucleotides: TGTGCCACCGGAATGAGGGCCCAGGACGGCTACACCTTC. It specifies CATGMRAQDGYTF.

In this sample, this clonotype turned up many times. One end of the junction varies from germline; a read error may be responsible. This sequence joins TRBV15 and TRBJ2-1; D is possibly TRBD1 (6 bases). From germline, CDR1 is LNHNV and CDR2 YYDKDF (reference sequence). CDR3 length equals 14 residues. CDR3 region: CATSRGLINNEQFF. The DNA for the CDR3 is TGTGCTACCAGCAGGGGCCTTATTAACAATGAGCAGTTCTTC. Full variable domain (remainder filled in from reference TRBV15 and TRBJ2-1): DAMVIQNPRYQVTQFGKPVTLSCSQTLNHNVMYWYQQKSSQAPKLLFHYYDKDFNNEADTPDNFQSRRPNTSFCFLDIRSPGLGDTAMYLCATSRGLINNEQFFGPGTRLTVL.

CDR3 DNA: TGTGCTAGTGAACCGGGGCTACTAGCGGGGGGGGTCGGCACCGGGGAGCTGTTTTTT. It encodes CASEPGLLAGGVGTGELFF. The chain employs TRBV12-5 and TRBJ2-2; 13 positions match TRBD2. The CDR3 extends over 19 amino acids. Germline CDR1 LGHNT, CDR2 FRNRAP. The V and J ends lost 7 bases and 4 bases, in that order; junction bases with no gene match: 15.

This clonotype was detected many times. V gene TRBV4-2 combines with J gene TRBJ2-1; 7 nucleotides match TRBD1. Germline V gene lookup returns CDR1 LGHNA and CDR2 YNFKEQ. The CDR3 covers 14 residues. Trimming at V came to 3 bases and at J to 4 bases, leaving 3 bases not matched to a gene. CDR3: CASSHGTAYNEQFF. In DNA form, the CDR3 reads TGTGCCAGCAGCCACGGGACAGCATACAATGAGCAGTTCTTC.

This clonotype was picked up many times. The J gene is TRBJ1-5, the V gene TRBV12-3 or TRBV12-4, with 7 positions matching TRBD1. CDR3 size: 16 residues. V was pared by 1 base and J by 1 base, with 4 bases of the junction left unmatched. In nucleotides, the CDR3 is TGTGCCAGCAGTTTAGGTTCAGGGGGGAGCAATCAGCCCCAGCATTTT. Translating it yields CASSLGSGGSNQPQHF.

In this sample, this clonotype turned up many times. The J gene is TRBJ1-2, the V gene TRBV29-1; D is ambiguous. CDR3 length: 14 residues. The V end lost 0 bases, the J end lost 6 bases, and 14 bases lay between the germline ends. Looked up from germline, CDR1 is SQVTM and CDR2 is ANQGSEA. The CDR3 DNA follows: TGCAGCGTTGAAGATCTTCCGTCCTTGGATGGCTACACCTTC. This codes for CSVEDLPSLDGYTF. The whole variable domain, filled in from reference TRBV29-1 and TRBJ1-2, reads SAVISQKPSRDICQRGTSLTIQCQVDSQVTMMFWYRQQPGQSLTLIATANQGSEATYESGFVIDKFPISRPNLTFSTLTVSNMSPEDSSIYLCSVEDLPSLDGYTFGSGTRLTVV.

This clonotype turned up a few times. This chain links TRBV6-5 with TRBJ1-2; no firm D call. The CDR3 sequence is 15 residues long. From germline, CDR1 is MNHEY and CDR2 SVGAGI. Trimming stripped 4 bases from V and 3 bases from J, with 15 bases between. The CDR3, as DNA: TGTGCCAGCAGTTTCTGGACGGGTCCGGACTATGGCTACACCTTC. Its protein is CASSFWTGPDYGYTF.

This clonotype came up many times. The genes are TRBV5-6 and TRBJ1-5, with D possibly being TRBD1 (6 bases). The CDR3 runs to 15 residues. Looked up from germline, CDR1 is SGHDT and CDR2 is YYEEEE. Trimming removed 0 bases at V and 0 bases at J, with 7 bases between. The chain's CDR3 is CASSLAGASNQPQHF. CDR3 nucleotide sequence: TGTGCCAGCAGCTTGGCAGGGGCTAGCAATCAGCCCCAGCATTTT.

This clonotype was counted at least ten times. The chain combines TRBV5-1 with TRBJ2-7; 10 bases map to TRBD2. Germline CDR1 and CDR2: SGHRS and YFSETQ. The ends lost 0 bases at V and 2 bases at J; junction bases unmatched: 2. The CDR3 is made up of 15 amino acids. Here the CDR3 reads CASSLGSGGPYEQYF. The DNA of the CDR3 is TGCGCCAGCAGCTTGGGTAGCGGGGGGCCCTACGAGCAGTACTTC. The full variable domain, with the rest looked up from reference TRBV5-1 and TRBJ2-7, is KAGVTQTPRYLIKTRGQQVTLSCSPISGHRSVSWYQQTPGQGLQFLFEYFSETQRNKGNFPGRFSGRQFSNSRSEMNVSTLELGDSALYLCASSLGSGGPYEQYFGPGTRLTVT.

This clonotype occurred a few times. In DNA form, the CDR3 reads TGCGCCAGCAGCTTGGGGAAGGGACAGGGGTCCTACGAGCAGTACTTC. It translates to CASSLGKGQGSYEQYF. J is TRBJ2-7 and V is TRBV5-1, with 10 bases matching TRBD1. J lost 1 base, V lost 0 bases, and 4 bases had no gene match. The CDR3 has 16 amino acids. Germline CDR1 reads SGHRS; CDR2 reads YFSETQ.

In its sample, this clonotype was seen many times. The V gene is TRBV20-1, the J gene TRBJ1-4, with D maybe TRBD1 (5 bases). The germline V gene encodes CDR1 DFQATT and CDR2 SNEGSKA (reference sequence). Trimming shortened V by 4 bases and J by 4 bases, and 13 bases separated the two germline ends. The CDR3 contains 14 residues. The CDR3 nucleotides read TGCAGTGCTACGAGGGACGGCTATAATGAAAAACTGTTTTTT. Translated: CSATRDGYNEKLFF.

The chain joins TRBV20-1 to TRBJ2-7; possible D gene TRBD1, 6 bases. The CDR3 length is 14 residues. CDR1 and CDR2 (germline): DFQATT, SNEGSKA (reference sequence). Trimming stripped 7 bases from V and 2 bases from J, with 18 bases between. For the CDR3, the DNA is TGCAGTGTCATCAGAAGGGACACCACCTACGAGCAGTACTTC. It specifies CSVIRRDTTYEQYF.

The sample holds many counts of this clonotype. The CDR3: CSARIGGTQYF. The DNA for the CDR3 is TGCAGTGCCCGAATTGGCGGGACCCAGTACTTC. V gene TRBV20-1 combines with J gene TRBJ2-5, with unresolved D. The CDR3 is 11 residues long. CDR1 is DFQATT and CDR2 is SNEGSKA in the germline V gene (reference sequence). V lost 6 bases to trimming and J lost 7 bases, with 12 bases between them.

This clonotype was detected many times. The chain's CDR3 is CASSLWVSPHNEQFF. The DNA for the CDR3 is TGTGCCAGCAGTTTATGGGTTTCCCCCCACAATGAGCAGTTCTTC. The chain combines TRBV28 with TRBJ2-1; D is undetermined. The CDR3 totals 15 residues. Trimming pared 0 bases from V and 5 bases from J, leaving 11 bases between. CDR1 is MDHEN and CDR2 is SYDVKM in the germline V gene.

This clonotype was observed many times. V is TRBV10-3 and J is TRBJ2-1; TRBD1 or TRBD2 may be the D gene (5 bases each). Germline V CDR1 and CDR2: ENHRY, SYGVKD. Trimming stripped 2 bases from V and 7 bases from J, with 9 bases between. This CDR3 region has 13 residues. CDR3 nucleotides: TGTGCCATCAGTGAGGAGGGGAAGAATGAGCAGTTCTTC. It encodes CAISEEGKNEQFF.

The sample holds many counts of this clonotype. V is TRBV3-1 and J is TRBJ2-2, with D unclear. The germline V gene encodes CDR1 LGHDT and CDR2 YNNKEL (reference sequence). The CDR3 is 13 residues long. Deletions cut 2 bases from V and 7 bases from J, with 8 bases between. For the CDR3, the DNA is TGTGCCAGCAGCCAATTCCTTATCGGGGAGCTGTTTTTT. Residues: CASSQFLIGELFF.

At least ten counts were recorded for this clonotype. In nucleotides, the CDR3 is TGCGCCACCCAAGCAGGCGGGGGGTTTAATGAGCAGTTCTTC. It codes for CATQAGGGFNEQFF. The chain employs TRBV5-1 and TRBJ2-1; the match to TRBD2 covers 8 bases. The V and J ends lost 9 bases and 7 bases, in that order; junction bases with no gene match: 12. The CDR3 is made up of 14 amino acids. CDR1 SGHRS and CDR2 YFSETQ come from the germline V gene.

Only a few counts were recorded for this clonotype. A much larger clone sits a single nucleotide away, making a read error possible. The chain combines TRBV5-6 with TRBJ2-7; D may be TRBD2 (6 bases). The CDR3 loop spans 16 amino acids. Germline lookup yields CDR1 SGHDT and CDR2 YYEEEE. Trimming left V 0 bases short and J 3 bases short, with 16 bases between. CDR3 bases: TGTGCCAGCAGCTTGGCCGGGGCGGGACGAGTCTACGAGCAGTACTTC. Translation gives CASSLAGAGRVYEQYF.

As for this clonotype: A much larger clone sits a single nucleotide away, making a read error possible. DNA for the CDR3: TGCGCCAGCAGCTTGCCCGTGCAGGGATCCTACGAGCAGTACTTC. Its protein product is CASSLPVQGSYEQYF. V is TRBV5-1 and J is TRBJ2-7; D may be TRBD1 (5 bases). The V and J ends lost 1 base and 1 base respectively, with 12 bases between them. This CDR3 has 15 amino acids. Germline V CDR1 and CDR2: SGHRS, YFSETQ.

The chain uses TRBV20-1 and TRBJ2-2, with D hard to call. This CDR3 has 14 residues. CDR1 and CDR2 from the germline V gene are DFQATT and SNEGSKA (reference sequence). The germline V and J ends were trimmed by 2 bases and 1 base, with 8 bases remaining between them. The CDR3, as DNA: TGCAGTGCTAGATCCAGTCTGAACACCGGGGAGCTGTTTTTT. It codes for CSARSSLNTGELFF.